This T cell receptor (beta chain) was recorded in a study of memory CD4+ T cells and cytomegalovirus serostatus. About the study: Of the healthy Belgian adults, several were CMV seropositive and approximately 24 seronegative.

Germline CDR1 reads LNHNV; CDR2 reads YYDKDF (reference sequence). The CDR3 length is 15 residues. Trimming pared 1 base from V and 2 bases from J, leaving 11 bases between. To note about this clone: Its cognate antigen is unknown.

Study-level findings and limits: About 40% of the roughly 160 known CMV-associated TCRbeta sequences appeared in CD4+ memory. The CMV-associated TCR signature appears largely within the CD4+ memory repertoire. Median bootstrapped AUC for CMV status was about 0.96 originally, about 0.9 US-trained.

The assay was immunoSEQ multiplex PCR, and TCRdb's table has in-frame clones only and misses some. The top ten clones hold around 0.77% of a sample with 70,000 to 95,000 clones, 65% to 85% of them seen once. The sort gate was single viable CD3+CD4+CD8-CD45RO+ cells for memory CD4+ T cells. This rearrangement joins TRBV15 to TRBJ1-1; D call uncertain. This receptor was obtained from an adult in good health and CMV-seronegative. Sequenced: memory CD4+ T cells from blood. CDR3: CATSRVAGDNTEAFF. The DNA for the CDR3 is TGTGCCACCAGCAGAGTGGCAGGAGATAACACTGAAGCTTTCTTT.